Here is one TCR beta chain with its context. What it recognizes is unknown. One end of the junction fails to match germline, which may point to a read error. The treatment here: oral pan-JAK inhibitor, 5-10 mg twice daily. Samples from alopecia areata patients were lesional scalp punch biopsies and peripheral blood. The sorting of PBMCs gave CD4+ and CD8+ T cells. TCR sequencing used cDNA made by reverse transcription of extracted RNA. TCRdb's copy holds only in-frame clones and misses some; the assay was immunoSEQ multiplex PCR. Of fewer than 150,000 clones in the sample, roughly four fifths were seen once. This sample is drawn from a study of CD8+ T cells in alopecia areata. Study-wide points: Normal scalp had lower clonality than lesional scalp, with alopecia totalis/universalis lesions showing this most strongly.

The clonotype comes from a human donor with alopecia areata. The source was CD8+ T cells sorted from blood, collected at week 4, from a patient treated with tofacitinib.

The CDR3 nucleotides read TGTGCCAGCAGCTTAACAGAAGTGCACTTC. It is translated as CASSLTEVHF. This chain joins TRBV11-1 and TRBJ2-7; D is ambiguous. This CDR3 is built from 10 residues. The V gene's germline CDR1 is SGHAT and CDR2 FQDESV (reference sequence).